The 5 T cell receptor beta chains in this list originate from one sample, sequenced in a study of graft-versus-host responses after intestinal transplantation. Libraries were prepared by immunoSEQ multiplex PCR; TCRdb keeps only in-frame clonotypes and omits some of them. The sample holds 74,000 or so clones, over 80% seen once. The sample in question was PBMCs, obtained 98 days after intestinal transplantation. These receptors all come from a human patient who received an intestinal transplant, so some T cells may come from the graft donor.

The rearrangement joins TRBV5-1 to TRBJ1-5; 7 bases align to TRBD1. The CDR3 runs to 20 residues. V lost 3 bases and J lost 2; bases outside the gene matches: 20. The V gene's germline CDR1 is SGHRS and CDR2 YFSETQ. The CDR3 sequence is CASSSKGQARVRYGNQPQHF. CDR3 DNA: TGCGCCAGCAGCTCTAAAGGACAGGCAAGGGTTCGGTATGGCAATCAGCCCCAGCATTTT.

The rearrangement uses TRBV5-6 and TRBJ2-1; TRBD1 matches at 9 bases. This CDR3 spans 16 amino acids. Germline V gives CDR1 SGHDT, CDR2 YYEEEE. Trimming removed 0 bases from V and 2 bases from J; junction bases left unmatched: 3. CDR3 sequence (DNA): TGTGCCAGCAGCTTGGGAAGGGACAGGGCCTACAATGAGCAGTTCTTC. Translated: CASSLGRDRAYNEQFF.

This clone occurred a few times. The chain combines TRBV5-6 with TRBJ2-1, with 10 positions matching TRBD2. CDR1 is SGHDT and CDR2 is YYEEEE in the germline V gene. V shed 0 bases and J 12 bases; nucleotides not matched to a gene: 6. The CDR3 is made up of 14 amino acids. Here the CDR3 reads CASSLAASGSGQFF. The CDR3, as DNA: TGTGCCAGCAGCTTGGCGGCTAGCGGGAGTGGGCAGTTCTTC.

The CDR3 reads CASRAGNTEAFF. Written as DNA, the CDR3 is TGTGCCAGTAGGGCAGGTAACACTGAAGCTTTCTTT. The chain is built from TRBV19 and TRBJ1-1, with D hard to call. The V gene lost 6 bases and the J gene lost 2 bases, with 7 bases spanning the gap. The CDR3 covers 12 residues. The V gene's germline CDR1 is LNHDA and CDR2 SQIVND (reference sequence).

This clone has just one count. The chain employs TRBV6-5 and TRBJ2-1; perhaps D is TRBD1 or TRBD2 (6 bases each). The CDR3 has 14 residues. V was trimmed by 2 bases and J by 7 bases, leaving 12 bases between them. CDR1 and CDR2 (germline): MNHEY, SVGAGI. The CDR3 spells CASSYVGGENEQFF. In nucleotides, the CDR3 is TGTGCCAGCAGTTACGTCGGGGGCGAAAATGAGCAGTTCTTC.